The 13 T cell receptor beta chains below come from one sample, sequenced in a study of T cells in Graves' hyperthyroidism and ophthalmopathy. Regions amplified from RNA transcripts were the TCR beta CDR3 regions. Initially, a first-round RT-PCR of the TCR CDR3 employed the HTBI primer set. TCRdb reprocessed the multiplex PCR reads via MiXCR and lists one record per CDR3 protein. In the table there are approximately 600,000 distinct CDR3 sequences, 15% to 20% of which are singletons. Sequences were obtained from blood. These receptors were obtained from a woman aged 25 to 39 with Graves' hyperthyroidism.

In this sample, this clonotype turned up many times. The V call is TRBV10-3, the J call TRBJ2-3; the D is unclear. CDR1 and CDR2 from the germline V gene are ENHRY and SYGVKD. Trimming took 2 bases from V and 0 from J, leaving 9 bases between them. The CDR3 sequence is 15 residues long. CDR3 coding DNA: TGTGCCATCAGTGAGCGGGCCACTAGCACAGATACGCAGTATTTT. As protein: CAISERATSTDTQYF.

This clonotype has more than one count but fewer than ten. The rearrangement links TRBV13 to TRBJ2-1; TRBD2 aligns across 15 bases. The germline V gene encodes CDR1 PRHDT and CDR2 FYEKMQ (reference sequence). Trimming took 6 bases from V and 7 from J; bases not matched to a gene: 4. This CDR3 contains 15 residues. CDR3 region: CASRGLAGGGNEQFF. In DNA, the CDR3 is TGTGCCAGCAGGGGACTAGCGGGAGGTGGGAATGAGCAGTTCTTC.

The table lists this clonotype with a few counts. The chain is built from TRBV12-3 or TRBV12-4 and TRBJ2-1, with D perhaps matching TRBD2 (6 bases). The CDR3 loop spans 17 amino acids. V was cut by 5 bases and J by 0 bases, with 17 bases left in between. The CDR3 sequence: CASSGGGLYSSYNEQFF. CDR3 coding DNA: TGTGCCAGCAGTGGGGGAGGACTTTACAGCTCCTACAATGAGCAGTTCTTC.

The table lists this clonotype with many counts. This chain links TRBV20-1 with TRBJ2-7, with TRBD2 as a possible D gene (5 bases). Germline V gene lookup returns CDR1 DFQATT and CDR2 SNEGSKA (reference sequence). The V end lost 2 bases, the J end lost 2 bases, and 13 bases lay between the germline ends. The CDR3 is made up of 14 amino acids. The CDR3 reads CSARSSRVTYEQYF. The CDR3 DNA is TGCAGTGCTAGATCGTCGCGGGTGACCTACGAGCAGTACTTC.

The chain links TRBV6-1 to TRBJ2-7, with 8 bases that match TRBD2. The germline V gene has CDR1 MNHNS and CDR2 SASEGT. The CDR3 loop spans 15 amino acids. Trimming took 5 bases from V and 3 from J; bases not matched to a gene: 9. Here the CDR3 reads CASSPLAETFYEQYF. The CDR3 DNA sequence: TGTGCCAGCAGTCCACTAGCGGAAACTTTCTACGAGCAGTACTTC.

This clonotype was seen repeatedly, ten times or more. The rearrangement joins TRBV15 to TRBJ2-5; D possibly corresponds to TRBD1 (6 bases). CDR1 is LNHNV, CDR2 YYDKDF, per germline (reference sequence). V was trimmed by 1 base and J by 5 bases, leaving 23 bases between them. The CDR3 spans 18 residues. Written as DNA, the CDR3 is TGTGCCACCAGCAGAGGCACACACAGTTCCGGGACAACTGAGACCCAGTACTTC. Translating gives CATSRGTHSSGTTETQYF.

This clonotype was counted ten times or more. This rearrangement joins TRBV12-3 or TRBV12-4 to TRBJ2-1; no reliable D call. V was cut by 3 bases and J by 8 bases, with 2 bases left in between. The CDR3 runs to 10 residues. CDR3 bases: TGTGCCAGCAGTTTTCATGAGCAGTTCTTC. Amino acids: CASSFHEQFF.

This clonotype has at least ten counts. The rearrangement joins TRBV11-2 to TRBJ1-1; 7 nucleotides match TRBD1. J lost 4 bases, V lost 5 bases, and 7 bases had no gene match. The CDR3 is 14 residues long. CDR1 SGHAT and CDR2 FQNNGV come from the germline V gene. For the CDR3, the DNA is TGTGCCAGCAGCCTAACACAGGGGCTCACTGAAGCTTTCTTT. Its translation is CASSLTQGLTEAFF.

This clonotype was observed at least ten times. The chain uses TRBV24-1 and TRBJ1-2; D is unclear. Trimming shortened V by 3 bases and J by 4 bases, and 17 bases separated the two germline ends. Germline V gives CDR1 KGHDR, CDR2 SFDVKD. The CDR3 runs 16 residues. CDR3 protein: CATSDARARGLYGYTF. DNA for the CDR3: TGTGCCACCAGTGATGCGCGTGCAAGAGGGCTCTATGGCTACACCTTC.

This clonotype was observed a few times. The chain employs TRBV13 and TRBJ2-2; no definite D call. The V end lost 8 bases, the J end lost 0 bases, and 13 bases lay between the germline ends. This CDR3 is built from 15 residues. Germline V lookup: CDR1 PRHDT, CDR2 FYEKMQ (reference sequence). Here the CDR3 DNA reads TGTGCCAGCCCGGGCAGCCGATCGAACACCGGGGAGCTGTTTTTT. Translating gives CASPGSRSNTGELFF. The complete variable domain, with remaining parts taken from reference TRBV13 and TRBJ2-2, reads AAGVIQSPRHLIKEKRETATLKCYPIPRHDTVYWYQQGPGQDPQFLISFYEKMQSDKGSIPDRFSAQQFSDYHSELNMSSLELGDSALYFCASPGSRSNTGELFFGEGSRLTVL.

With regard to this clonotype: Just one base apart from a much larger clone, this may be a read error. The chain couples TRBV12-3 or TRBV12-4 to TRBJ2-1; TRBD2 agrees at 9 bases. CDR3 length: 15 amino acids. The junction had 6 bases not matched to a gene; V was cut back by 4 bases and J by 5 bases. The CDR3 region has the DNA TGTGCCAGCAGTTCTCGGACTAGCGCCCACAATGAGCAGTTCTTC. Residues: CASSSRTSAHNEQFF.

The CDR3 spells CASSWGGGRDEQFF. CDR3 bases: TGTGCCAGCAGCTGGGGGGGCGGGAGAGATGAGCAGTTCTTC. The chain carries TRBV5-5 and TRBJ2-1, with a possible D match to TRBD2 (7 bases). In germline, CDR1 is SGHKS, CDR2 YYEKEE (reference sequence). Trimming took 3 bases from V and 8 from J, leaving 15 bases between them. CDR3 length equals 14 residues.

The V gene is TRBV15, the J gene TRBJ1-3; D is unresolved. CDR1 LNHNV and CDR2 YYDKDF come from the germline V gene (reference sequence). V was clipped by 0 bases and J by 1 base, with 1 base between them. The CDR3 is made up of 13 amino acids. CDR3 sequence: CATSRESGNTIYF. CDR3 sequence (DNA): TGTGCCACCAGCAGAGAATCTGGAAACACCATATATTTT. Based on the CDR3 plus reference TRBV15 and TRBJ1-3, the full variable domain is DAMVIQNPRYQVTQFGKPVTLSCSQTLNHNVMYWYQQKSSQAPKLLFHYYDKDFNNEADTPDNFQSRRPNTSFCFLDIRSPGLGDTAMYLCATSRESGNTIYFGEGSWLTVV.